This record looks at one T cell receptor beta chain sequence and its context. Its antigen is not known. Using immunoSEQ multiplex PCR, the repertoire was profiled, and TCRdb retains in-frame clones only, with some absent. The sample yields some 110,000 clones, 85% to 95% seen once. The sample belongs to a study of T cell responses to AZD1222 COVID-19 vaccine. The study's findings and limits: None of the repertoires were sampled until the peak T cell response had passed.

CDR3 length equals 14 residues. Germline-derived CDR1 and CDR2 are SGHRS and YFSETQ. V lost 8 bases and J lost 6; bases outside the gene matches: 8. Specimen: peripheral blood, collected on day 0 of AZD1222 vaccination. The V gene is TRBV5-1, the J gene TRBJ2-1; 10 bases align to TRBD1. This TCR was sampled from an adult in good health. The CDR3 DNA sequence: TGCGCCAGTCGGGAGGGACAGGGGAGCAATGAGCAGTTCTTC. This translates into CASREGQGSNEQFF.